This record covers a single TCR beta chain. What it binds is unknown. Germline V CDR1 and CDR2: SGHDT, YYEEEE. Trimming took off 4 bases at V and 0 bases at J, with 16 bases between the two ends. CDR3 length: 17 amino acids. The sample is drawn from a study of shared clonotypes between healthy human individuals. Assay used: immunoSEQ multiplex PCR; TCRdb lists only in-frame clones, some missing. The profile shows over 1.4 million clones, roughly 96% of them singletons. Study-wide findings and caveats: Sequencing of the sorted subsets was shown by rarefaction to be incomplete despite large depth.

This receptor was taken from a man aged 25 to 40 in good health. Specimen: naive CD4+ T cells sorted from blood. Subset denoted: CD45RA+ positively selected. The chain recombines TRBV5-6 with TRBJ2-2; D gene unclear. CDR3 region: CASSLQGVHANTGELFF. CDR3 sequence (DNA): TGTGCCAGCAGCCTACAAGGTGTCCATGCGAACACCGGGGAGCTGTTTTTT.